This TCR beta chain was recorded in a study of CD8 T cells in ankylosing spondylitis. Study observations and caveats: Reported data indicate significant enrichment of disease-linked clones within matched ankylosing spondylitis synovial fluid. There was a TCR beta motif, made of several highly homologous variants, that appeared characteristic of ankylosing spondylitis blood. Disease-linked clones were CD8+ and relatively rare in peripheral blood.

Looked up from germline, CDR1 is SGHVT and CDR2 is SQSDAQ. The CDR3 spans 16 residues. Trimming shortened V by 3 bases and J by 3 bases, and 17 bases separated the two germline ends. TCRdb itself ran the 5' RACE reads through MiXCR, one entry per CDR3 protein. The profile shows about 440,000 distinct CDR3 sequences, 15% to 20% of them singletons. This clonotype was detected many times. Its target is unknown. This chain joins TRBV7-4 and TRBJ1-1, with TRBD1 as a possible D gene (5 bases). The sequencing input was blood, either unsorted or a sorted T cell fraction (not recorded which). This receptor was taken from a male donor with ankylosing spondylitis. Here the CDR3 DNA reads TGTGCCAGCAGCTTTCGGTTCTTGGGGGAGGACACTGAAGCTTTCTTT. Translating it yields CASSFRFLGEDTEAFF.